The rows below give T cell receptor beta chains drawn from one sample of a study of T-cell reconstitution after alpha-beta-depleted transplantation in children. TCRdb analysed the PCR reads with MiXCR anew, one entry per CDR3 protein. The table has hundreds of thousands of distinct CDR3 sequences, over 10% seen once; the top ten hold about 0.79%. The specimen was PBMCs, collected before TCRalphabeta/CD19-depleted stem cell transplant. The source of these receptors is a girl aged 2 to 10 with congenital amegakaryocytic thrombocytopenia, due to receive a stem cell transplant. CDR3s include the opening cysteine and the closing phenylalanine or tryptophan. Where a row states a size, it is once, few, many or the class of an expanded clone; other rows omit it.

j_gene | v_gene | abundance | CDR3aa
TRBJ1-2 | TRBV5-1 | . | CASSSQGWGYTF
TRBJ2-3 | TRBV5-4 | few | CASSPLSPSGMDTQYF
TRBJ2-1 | TRBV11-2 | few | CASSPPRPGVNEQFF
TRBJ2-5 | TRBV20-1 | . | CSAYWRFQETQYF
TRBJ2-2 | TRBV20-1 | . | CSARGPLAGGRLTGELFF
TRBJ1-5 | TRBV20-1 | few | CSARGTVGQPQHF
TRBJ1-5 | TRBV2 | . | CASSDGELSNQPQHF
TRBJ1-1 | TRBV7-9 | . | CASSLGGLSTEAFF
TRBJ2-3 | TRBV20-1 | few | CSAAAGTSAYTDTQYF
TRBJ2-2 | TRBV30 | . | CAWAPPGVGELFF
TRBJ2-7 | TRBV29-1 | many | CSVPGQAEYEQYF
TRBJ2-7 | TRBV20-1 | many | CSASRDRTYEQYF
TRBJ1-1 | TRBV20-1 | many | CSARDLRGTEAFF
TRBJ2-1 | TRBV7-2 | many | CASSLLRGEQFF
TRBJ1-2 | TRBV5-1 | many | CASSLSSENYGYTF
TRBJ2-3 | TRBV2 | many | CASRDNSDTQYF
TRBJ2-7 | TRBV7-9 | . | CASSLVTGGLYEQYF
TRBJ2-5 | TRBV4-2 | . | CASSQDGAGVRETQYF
TRBJ2-5 | TRBV20-1 | . | CSPFFTGRETQYF
TRBJ2-7 | TRBV7-2 | few | CASSWTPGQAYEQYF
TRBJ2-3 | TRBV29-1 | many | CSVDIPSTQYF
TRBJ2-1 | TRBV5-1 | many | CASSTGTVDNEQFF
TRBJ1-1 | TRBV4-1 | . | CASSQSGGLGTEAFF
TRBJ2-1 | TRBV5-1 | . | CASSAGLASEQFF
TRBJ2-1 | TRBV5-1 | . | CASTRSQGVSYNEQFF
TRBJ2-7 | TRBV29-1 | many | CSVFGGYEQYF
TRBJ2-2 | TRBV3-1 | many | CASSQVARGLNTGELFF
TRBJ2-7 | TRBV29-1 | many | CSVAGGLSSYEQYF
TRBJ2-1 | TRBV29-1 | . | CSVEKGTSTNEQFF
TRBJ2-3 | TRBV7-3 | many | CASSLLFTDTQYF
TRBJ2-5 | TRBV27 | . | CASSLSRGYQETQYF
TRBJ2-3 | TRBV20-1 | . | CSARGGMREGRGTDTQYF